The 2 T cell receptor beta chains listed next were all sequenced from one sample in a study of a mutant IDH1 vaccine in newly diagnosed glioma. TCRdb's table, derived via immunoSEQ multiplex PCR, lists solely in-frame clones and lacks some. Of tens of thousands of clones in the sample, roughly 83% were seen once. Antigens of these TCRs are unknown. This sample's time point: week 11, during vaccination. Vaccine doses each comprised 300 ug of mutant IDH1 20-mer peptide, with topical imiquimod. The input for sequencing was PBMCs, taken from a glioma patient whose treatment included an IDH1 peptide vaccine. The receptors come from a woman in her fifties or sixties with glioma.

The chain couples TRBV19 to TRBJ1-5; D remains ambiguous. The CDR3 is 13 residues long. In germline, CDR1 is LNHDA, CDR2 SQIVND (reference sequence). The V end lost 5 bases, the J end lost 4 bases, and 9 bases lay between the germline ends. In DNA, the CDR3 is TGTGCCAGTAGTTCCAGTCCTAATCAGCCCCAGCATTTT. This codes for CASSSSPNQPQHF.

The chain couples TRBV6-6 to TRBJ2-7; 8 bases line up with TRBD1. With V trimmed by 6 bases and J by 4 bases, 5 bases remained unmatched. Germline V lookup: CDR1 MNHNY, CDR2 SVGAGI (reference sequence). The CDR3 covers 13 residues. The CDR3, as DNA: TGTGCCAGCAGGACAGGGGTTTCGTACGAGCAGTACTTC. The encoded protein is CASRTGVSYEQYF.